The source of this TCR beta chain is a study of cytomegalovirus exposure and HLA in healthy donors. Study-wide results and limits: A later analysis, which compared TCR beta chains of equal frequency, found the HLA-associated ones more clonally expanded. An observed cluster of highly shared sequence variants was recorded as a likely sequencing artifact.

Researchers ran the PCR with 60 Vbeta and 13 Jbeta primers. The assay was immunoSEQ multiplex PCR, and TCRdb's table has in-frame clones only and misses some. The profile covers some 170,000 clones, with 72% appearing a single time and 2% to 3% taken by the ten largest. A note on this clone: Its specificity is not known.

The TCR originated in a human donor in good health. The sequencing input was PBMCs.

The CDR3 spells CASSSFGEGNTEAFF. CDR3 sequence (DNA): TGCGCCAGCAGCTCGTTCGGGGAGGGGAACACTGAAGCTTTCTTT. The rearrangement joins TRBV5-1 to TRBJ1-1; no definite D call. V lost 3 bases and J lost 1, with 13 bases in between. The germline CDR1 and CDR2 sequences are SGHRS and YFSETQ. This CDR3 region has 15 residues.